The 20 T cell receptor beta chains below were found in one sample sequenced in a study of cytomegalovirus exposure and HLA in healthy donors. 13 Jbeta primers and 60 Vbeta primers were used for the PCR. Profiled with immunoSEQ multiplex PCR; TCRdb holds only in-frame clones, not every one. The sample includes 89,000 or so clones, 84% of them seen just once. The material sequenced was PBMCs. Receptors originate from a woman younger than 35 in good health and CMV-seropositive.

The chain recombines TRBV6-4 with TRBJ1-2; 11 nucleotides agree with TRBD1. This CDR3 contains 15 residues. V trimming: 3 bases; J trimming: 8 bases; junction bases outside the gene matches: 8. From germline, CDR1 is MRHNA and CDR2 SNTAGT. CDR3 DNA: TGTGCCAGCAGTGATCGTGGACAGGGGGCTAAAGGCTACACCTTC. Protein product: CASSDRGQGAKGYTF.

This chain joins TRBV27 and TRBJ2-7, with 13 bases lining up with TRBD2. The germline V gene encodes CDR1 MNHEY and CDR2 SMNVEV (reference sequence). Trimming cost V 5 bases and J 5 bases; bases outside gene matches: 6. This CDR3 spans 15 amino acids. As DNA, the CDR3 is TGTGCCAGCAGTAATCTACTAGCGGGAGGGCACGAGCAGTACTTC. This codes for CASSNLLAGGHEQYF.

The rearrangement uses TRBV19 and TRBJ2-7; perhaps TRBD2 as D (6 bases). This CDR3 comprises 13 residues. V was clipped by 3 bases and J by 4 bases, with 10 bases between them. Germline loops: CDR1 LNHDA, CDR2 SQIVND (reference sequence). This CDR3 reads CASSIAGGYEQYF. The CDR3 nucleotides are TGTGCCAGTAGTATTGCCGGGGGTTACGAGCAGTACTTC.

This clone has a single count. The rearrangement uses TRBV15 and TRBJ1-4; D unclear. V lost 0 bases, J lost 3 bases, and 23 bases lay in between. This CDR3 has 20 residues. CDR1 is LNHNV, CDR2 YYDKDF, per germline (reference sequence). The CDR3 DNA reads TGTGCCACCAGCAGAGATTGGTCCCGGGTTCACTTCTCGGCTAATGAAAAACTGTTTTTT. Protein product: CATSRDWSRVHFSANEKLFF.

This chain connects TRBV7-9 to TRBJ2-7, with D possibly matching TRBD1 (6 bases). The CDR3 runs to 16 residues. Per germline, CDR1 SEHNR and CDR2 FQNEAQ (reference sequence). V lost 4 bases to trimming and J lost 5 bases, with 21 bases between them. The CDR3 loop reads CASSSQGDGTRHEQYF. CDR3 sequence (DNA): TGTGCCAGCAGCTCACAAGGGGACGGGACACGGCACGAGCAGTACTTC.

The chain combines TRBV9 with TRBJ1-5; maybe TRBD1 (6 bases). The length of the CDR3 is 15 residues. V gave up 0 bases and J gave up 4 bases, with 11 bases separating them. Germline CDR1 and CDR2: SGDLS and YYNGEE. DNA for the CDR3: TGTGCCAGCAGCGTAGACGGGACACCTAATCAGCCCCAGCATTTT. Protein sequence: CASSVDGTPNQPQHF.

The genes are TRBV11-2 and TRBJ2-5; possibly TRBD2 for D (6 bases). The V end lost 5 bases, the J end lost 1 base, and 8 bases lay between the germline ends. Germline V gene lookup returns CDR1 SGHAT and CDR2 FQNNGV. This CDR3 spans 13 amino acids. CDR3 region: CASSGGIQETQYF. CDR3 in DNA: TGTGCCAGCAGCGGGGGGATCCAAGAGACCCAGTACTTC.

V is TRBV14 and J is TRBJ2-1; 12 bases match TRBD2. Per germline, CDR1 SGHDN and CDR2 FVKESK. This CDR3 spans 19 amino acids. J was trimmed by 4 bases and V by 1 base; bases with no gene match: 11. CDR3 protein: CASSQVGRLAGAFYNEQFF. The CDR3 nucleotides are TGTGCCAGCAGCCAAGTCGGGAGACTAGCGGGAGCGTTTTACAATGAGCAGTTCTTC.

The J gene is TRBJ2-7, the V gene TRBV9, with D tentatively TRBD2 (6 bases). The CDR3 has 16 residues. CDR1 is SGDLS and CDR2 is YYNGEE in the germline V gene. V lost 4 bases and J lost 6, with 23 bases in between. The CDR3 bases are TGTGCCAGCAGCCGGGGGTTGGCAGGAGGGTTGGGCGAGCAGTACTTC. This gives the protein CASSRGLAGGLGEQYF.

Judged by abundance, this clone is medium-sized. CDR3 amino acids: CASSKTLDRDSYGYTF. The CDR3 nucleotides read TGTGCCAGCAGCAAAACACTCGACAGGGATAGCTATGGCTACACCTTC. J is TRBJ1-2 and V is TRBV25-1, with 7 bases fitting TRBD1. Looked up from germline, CDR1 is MGHDK and CDR2 is SYGVNS. V lost 6 bases, J lost 4 bases, and 14 bases stayed unmatched. The CDR3 has 16 amino acids.

A note on this clone: Other DNA sequences in this sample translate to the same CDR3. The chain carries TRBV7-2 and TRBJ2-1; D perhaps matches TRBD1 (6 bases). The germline CDR1 and CDR2 sequences are SGHTA and FQGNSA. The CDR3 has 13 residues. The V and J ends lost 3 bases and 4 bases respectively, with 7 bases between them. CDR3 amino acids: CASSLGQYNEQFF. CDR3 sequence (DNA): TGTGCCAGCAGCTTGGGACAATACAATGAGCAGTTCTTC.

The V and J genes are TRBV7-6 and TRBJ1-1; a possible D gene is TRBD1 (6 bases). Germline lookup yields CDR1 SGHVS and CDR2 FNYEAQ. Deletions cut 4 bases from V and 8 bases from J, with 11 bases between. The CDR3 covers 12 residues. The CDR3 bases are TGTGCCAGCAGCTCGACCGGGACAGAAGCTTTCTTT. It is translated as CASSSTGTEAFF.

This rearrangement joins TRBV5-1 to TRBJ2-5, with D possibly TRBD1 on 6 matching bases. Trimming took off 0 bases at V and 6 bases at J, with 15 bases between the two ends. The CDR3 runs 15 residues. The germline V gene has CDR1 SGHRS and CDR2 YFSETQ. CDR3 sequence reads: CASSLGSQGSKTQYF. The CDR3 bases are TGCGCCAGCAGCTTGGGTTCCCAGGGGTCGAAGACCCAGTACTTC.

This clone showed up many times. Other DNA sequences within the sample encode an identical CDR3. V and J are TRBV5-4 and TRBJ1-4; 8 bases are a match to TRBD1. Germline V lookup: CDR1 SGHNT, CDR2 YYREEE (reference sequence). Trimming at V came to 1 base and at J to 7 bases, leaving 3 bases not matched to a gene. The CDR3 sequence is 14 residues long. The chain's CDR3 is CASSLQGAVEKLFF. The CDR3 nucleotides read TGTGCCAGCAGCTTGCAGGGGGCGGTTGAAAAACTGTTTTTT.

The chain combines TRBV5-1 with TRBJ2-7, with TRBD1 matching 11 bases. The CDR3 totals 14 residues. The V segment lost 3 bases and the J segment 4 bases; nucleotides outside the gene matches: 3. Germline loops: CDR1 SGHRS, CDR2 YFSETQ. As DNA, the CDR3 is TGCGCCAGCAGCTCTGGACAGGGGGCGTACGAGCAGTACTTC. It encodes CASSSGQGAYEQYF.

This clone came up once. The gene calls are TRBV6-1 and TRBJ2-4; 7 nucleotides align to TRBD1. Germline-derived CDR1 and CDR2 are MNHNS and SASEGT. Trimming took 5 bases from V and 5 from J; bases not matched to a gene: 3. The CDR3 is made up of 13 amino acids. The CDR3 nucleotides read TGTGCCAGCAGTACCGGGACAGAAAACATTCAGTACTTC. This sequence encodes CASSTGTENIQYF.

This rearrangement joins TRBV29-1 to TRBJ2-7, with 7 bases fitting TRBD1. The V and J ends lost 7 bases and 3 bases, in that order; junction bases with no gene match: 3. The V gene's germline CDR1 is SQVTM and CDR2 ANQGSEA. The CDR3 spans 11 residues. Written as DNA, the CDR3 is TGCAGCGCCGGACAGGACTACGAGCAGTACTTC. Encoded protein: CSAGQDYEQYF.

The V call is TRBV27, the J call TRBJ1-5; the D gene is possibly TRBD1 (6 bases). Trimming took off 1 base at V and 1 base at J, with 11 bases between the two ends. This CDR3 spans 16 amino acids. From germline, CDR1 is MNHEY and CDR2 SMNVEV (reference sequence). CDR3 amino acids: CASSLLAGVSNQPQHF. The CDR3 nucleotides read TGTGCCAGCAGTTTATTGGCAGGGGTGAGCAATCAGCCCCAGCATTTT.

This clone was recorded many times. The chain has TRBV2 and TRBJ1-5; D uncertain. The CDR3 spans 14 residues. Trimming left V 6 bases short and J 1 base short, with 10 bases between. Germline assignment: CDR1 SNHLY and CDR2 FYNNEI. This CDR3 is CASSSSISNQPQHF. Written as DNA, the CDR3 is TGTGCCAGCAGCTCGAGCATAAGCAATCAGCCCCAGCATTTT.

The rearrangement links TRBV5-5 to TRBJ2-5; 8 bases match TRBD2. The CDR3 runs to 13 residues. The ends lost 5 bases at V and 3 bases at J; junction bases unmatched: 3. Germline V gene sequence: CDR1 SGHKS, CDR2 YYEKEE (reference sequence). CDR3 DNA: TGTGCCAGCAGTTTTAGCGGGAAAGAGACCCAGTACTTC. Encoded protein: CASSFSGKETQYF.